These T cell receptor beta chains were read from a single sample in a study of T-cell memory formation after mild COVID-19. TCRdb re-called the 5' RACE reads with MiXCR, one entry per CDR3 protein. The sample carries around 300,000 distinct CDR3 sequences, roughly 18% recorded once. The sample was PBMCs or a T cell subset sorted from them (not recorded which). These receptors originate from a man between 18 and 35 years old who had mild COVID-19 (a few samples of this study predate the infection). Cell type and time point are not known. The CDR3 runs from the conserved cysteine through the conserved F or W.

V	J	CDR3
TRBV7-9	TRBJ2-3	CASRRDRTDTQYF
TRBV9	TRBJ1-6	CASSGGQGANESPLHF
TRBV24-1	TRBJ2-5	CATSDAGEGRETQYF
TRBV7-2	TRBJ1-6	CASSPGSGNYNSPLHF
TRBV20-1	TRBJ2-5	CSAPIVGGETQYF
TRBV20-1	TRBJ2-1	CSARGTLAGEQFF
TRBV20-1	TRBJ1-1	CSARGPGNTEAFF
TRBV27	TRBJ2-7	CASSTGGGLYEQYF
TRBV9	TRBJ2-2	CASSGSFAGELFF
TRBV6-1	TRBJ1-1	CASSEGRGLEAFF
TRBV20-1	TRBJ2-1	CSAPTGGVIPYNEQFF
TRBV6-6	TRBJ2-7	CASGGDRNYEQYF
TRBV7-2	TRBJ1-2	CASRLNRGYGYTF
TRBV5-6	TRBJ1-4	CASSRGQINEKLFF
TRBV7-9	TRBJ2-1	CASSLVPSINNEQFF
TRBV19	TRBJ2-1	CASSTSLGNEQFF
TRBV12-3/TRBV12-4	TRBJ2-1	CASREPGQRMHNEQFF
TRBV2	TRBJ2-3	CARTTRFPPDTQYF
TRBV18	TRBJ2-7	CASSPSGTGDLGEQYF
TRBV7-8	TRBJ2-7	CASSLPPYEQYF
TRBV5-5	TRBJ1-1	CASSLVGFGAFF
TRBV24-1	TRBJ2-2	CATSDGTGAWGELFF
TRBV4-2	TRBJ2-5	CASSFPEETQYF
TRBV7-9	TRBJ2-5	CASSQGRGGGETQYF
TRBV5-1	TRBJ1-6	CASSGGGNSPLHF
TRBV12-3/TRBV12-4	TRBJ2-2	CASSFVPTYTGELFF
TRBV7-2	TRBJ1-6	CASSTRVINSPLHF
TRBV6-2/TRBV6-3	TRBJ1-1	CASSLKPGEAFF
TRBV5-4	TRBJ2-1	CASSLLWAEQFF
TRBV6-5	TRBJ2-5	CATRGGQETQYF
TRBV12-3/TRBV12-4	TRBJ2-1	CASSPANNEQFF
TRBV2	TRBJ2-6	CASMGGPWGANVLTF
TRBV20-1	TRBJ1-6	CSASRRRTTSPLHF
TRBV6-5	TRBJ2-1	CASSYSNRRGGEQFF
TRBV20-1	TRBJ1-6	CSARDGNSPLHF
TRBV6-2/TRBV6-3	TRBJ2-7	CASSSESREQYF
TRBV30	TRBJ1-1	CAWDKTVNTEAFF
TRBV6-6	TRBJ2-5	CASSYRLAGGETQYF
TRBV25-1	TRBJ1-4	CASSSAPSRGEKLFF
TRBV5-6	TRBJ1-5	CASSLTRGRNQPQHF
TRBV4-1	TRBJ2-3	CASSQGAGVSLGTQYF